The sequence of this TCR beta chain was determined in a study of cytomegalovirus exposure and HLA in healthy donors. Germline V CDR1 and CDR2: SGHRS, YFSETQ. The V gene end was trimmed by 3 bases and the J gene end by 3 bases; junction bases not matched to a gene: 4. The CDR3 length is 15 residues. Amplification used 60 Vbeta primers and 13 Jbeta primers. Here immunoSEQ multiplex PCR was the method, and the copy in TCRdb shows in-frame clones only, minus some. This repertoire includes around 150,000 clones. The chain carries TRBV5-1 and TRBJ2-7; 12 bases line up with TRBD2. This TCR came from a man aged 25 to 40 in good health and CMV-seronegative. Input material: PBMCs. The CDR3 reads CASSYLAGGNYEQYF. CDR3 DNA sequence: TGCGCCAGCAGCTACCTAGCGGGAGGGAACTACGAGCAGTACTTC.